The entry below describes one TCR beta chain. Its antigen is not yet known. There are no base qualities to consult, and no much larger clone falls within one base. The entry originates in a study of T cell repertoires in cytomegalovirus infection (dated by TCRdb to between 2018 and 2021). At the level of the whole study: Because public TCR beta signatures pointed to carriage of CMV infection together with the matching HLA type, the HLA type of each donor mattered for the analysis. The research as a whole found: In the ex vivo response, HLA-C-restricted CMV-specific TCR beta clonotypes were dominant, and in two of eight donors the single most frequent clonotype came from this HLA-C-restricted group. In both this cohort and an independent cohort of more than 350 donors, the cumulative frequency of public TCR beta family members distinguished carriers of CMV infection plus the relevant HLA type.

Sequencing was carried out with an Illumina HiSeq 1500. Using fastp at Q25 and MiXCR, TCRdb reprocessed the public reads and kept productive beta chains. Each record represents a unique CDR3 protein, reported with the most common genes and DNA among its rows. The sample table contains approximately 43,000 distinct CDR3 sequences; only one count was recorded for roughly 22% of them. Jointly, the top ten make up about a fifth of the sample. This clonotype originated in a human donor in good health (CMV status not recorded). Some clones in this sample may be carry-over from other donors' samples. Sequenced material: PBMCs, sequenced either directly or after in vitro stimulation (not recorded which).

The nucleotide sequence is given as TGTGCCAGCAGCTCAACTGGGGACTCGAGCACAGATACGCAGTATTTT. It encodes CASSSTGDSSTDTQYF. The chain uses TRBV7-9 and TRBJ2-3; TRBD2 is perhaps the D gene, given 6 matching bases. Trimming at the junction amounts to 4 bases on V and 0 bases on J, and the germline ends lie 14 bases apart. The CDR3 starts with the cysteine, ends with the phenylalanine, and has 16 residues. Just the 48-base CDR3 DNA is kept, in frame starting at base 1. Via the germline V gene (reference sequence), CDR1 is SEHNR and CDR2 FQNEAQ.